This T cell receptor (beta chain) was recovered during a study of blood T cell repertoires in COVID-19. Study-level background: Both acute and convalescent COVID-19 samples were obtained from the United States, Italy and Spain. T cells, B-cell-depleted T cells, or PBMCs supplied cDNA or gDNA.

Germline CDR1 and CDR2: SGHTS and YDEGEE. V lost 4 bases to trimming and J lost 5 bases; unmatched junction nucleotides: 11. CDR3 length: 15 residues. This clone has a single count. Authors' methods: Reference gene primer amplification gave estimated nucleated cell counts. The protocol was immunoSEQ multiplex PCR, while the TCRdb copy is restricted to in-frame clones and leaves out a portion. For V, J and clone size, that table is used; D and trimming come from the DNA. This repertoire shows about 240,000 clones, more than 80% found once; its top ten account for approximately 5.7%. Material: peripheral blood. The gene calls are TRBV5-8 and TRBJ2-5; 7 nucleotides match TRBD1. The clonotype originates from a human donor in a cohort sampled during active COVID-19. Here the CDR3 DNA reads TGTGCCAGCAGCCTCACAGGGGAGCAGTTGGAGACCCAGTACTTC. This translates into CASSLTGEQLETQYF.